Sequencing of this T cell receptor beta chain was carried out in a study of spatial heterogeneity in lung cancer. Study outcomes and limitations: Mutation counts in tumors were tracked by counts of expanded intratumoral alpha and beta TCRs. Quantities of ubiquitous and regional expanded TCRs paralleled ubiquitous and regional nonsynonymous mutations, respectively.

Regarding time point: sample taken at primary tumor resection. The donors comprised 60 to 85 untreated early-stage non-small cell lung cancer patients. From tumor, nontumor lung or frozen PBMC, whole RNA was taken unsorted for sequencing. This clonotype is judged medium-sized. As yet, its antigen is unknown. V lost 8 bases and J 4 bases, leaving 21 bases between the germline ends. Germline V CDR1 and CDR2: MDHEN, SYDVKM. The CDR3 has 17 amino acids. TCR cDNA molecules were tagged individually, and each one carried a unique molecular identifier. TCRdb independently ran MiXCR on the 5' RACE reads; one entry per CDR3 protein. The top ten clones hold 7.7% of a sample with 20,000 to 30,000 distinct CDR3 sequences, just under 9% of them seen once.

Sequencing was performed on lung tumor tissue, taken at surgery. This TCR was sampled from a male donor with early-stage non-small cell lung cancer. The rearrangement links TRBV28 to TRBJ1-6; maybe TRBD1 (6 bases). CDR3 residues: CASLQSPGQRYNSPLHF. CDR3 bases: TGTGCCAGCCTCCAGAGCCCCGGACAGCGTTATAATTCACCCCTCCACTTT.